These 6 T cell receptor beta chains came from one sample sequenced in a study of blood T cell repertoires in COVID-19. The repertoire was sequenced with immunoSEQ multiplex PCR; TCRdb's copy has only in-frame clones and lacks some. The table lists about 240,000 clones, 86% of them singletons. Sequenced: peripheral blood. These receptors originate from a man older than 75 with acute or convalescent COVID-19.

The rearrangement uses TRBV29-1 and TRBJ1-1, with D maybe TRBD1 (6 bases). The CDR3 has 12 amino acids. Germline values: CDR1 SQVTM, CDR2 ANQGSEA. Trimming took off 6 bases at V and 5 bases at J, with 13 bases between the two ends. CDR3 DNA sequence: TGCAGCGTCTCGACAGGCGGGACTGAAGCTTTCTTT. Protein: CSVSTGGTEAFF.

The chain joins TRBV4-2 to TRBJ1-1; 7 bases line up with TRBD1. This CDR3 region has 15 residues. J gave up 9 bases and V 2 bases, and 12 bases lay outside the gene matches. The germline CDR1 and CDR2 sequences are LGHNA and YNFKEQ. CDR3 sequence: CASSQSTTGWGQAFF. The CDR3 DNA is TGTGCCAGCAGCCAATCAACGACAGGGTGGGGTCAAGCTTTCTTT.

The chain employs TRBV11-2 and TRBJ2-7, with D tentatively TRBD1 (5 bases). This CDR3 comprises 15 residues. The germline V gene encodes CDR1 SGHAT and CDR2 FQNNGV. The V end was cut by 5 bases, the J end by 2 bases, with 16 bases between. DNA of the CDR3: TGTGCCAGCAGCCGACAGTCAACAAACCCCTACGAGCAGTACTTC. Residues: CASSRQSTNPYEQYF.

The chain carries TRBV3-1 (or the pseudogene TRBV3-2) and TRBJ2-7, with 10 bases fitting TRBD2. The CDR3 has 13 residues. CDR1 is LGHDT, CDR2 YNNKEL, per germline (reference sequence). With 7 bases clipped from V and 7 bases from J, the junction kept 7 bases outside the gene matches. The CDR3 region is CASTRTSGSEQYF. Here the CDR3 DNA reads TGTGCCAGCACACGGACTAGCGGCTCAGAGCAGTACTTC.

The J gene is TRBJ2-3, the V gene TRBV4-2, with D hard to call. Trimming shortened V by 1 base and J by 4 bases, and 6 bases separated the two germline ends. Germline V gene lookup returns CDR1 LGHNA and CDR2 YNFKEQ. The CDR3 totals 13 residues. As DNA, the CDR3 is TGTGCCAGCAGCCAAGCAGGTCCAGATACGCAGTATTTT. Translated, it gives CASSQAGPDTQYF.

The rearrangement links TRBV7-2 to TRBJ1-6, with TRBD1 matching 8 bases. The germline CDR1 and CDR2 sequences are SGHTA and FQGNSA. Trimming removed 5 bases from V and 6 bases from J; junction bases left unmatched: 6. The CDR3 extends over 15 amino acids. This CDR3 reads CASSQTTGGNSPLHF. The CDR3 DNA sequence: TGTGCCAGCAGCCAGACCACAGGGGGTAATTCACCCCTCCACTTT.